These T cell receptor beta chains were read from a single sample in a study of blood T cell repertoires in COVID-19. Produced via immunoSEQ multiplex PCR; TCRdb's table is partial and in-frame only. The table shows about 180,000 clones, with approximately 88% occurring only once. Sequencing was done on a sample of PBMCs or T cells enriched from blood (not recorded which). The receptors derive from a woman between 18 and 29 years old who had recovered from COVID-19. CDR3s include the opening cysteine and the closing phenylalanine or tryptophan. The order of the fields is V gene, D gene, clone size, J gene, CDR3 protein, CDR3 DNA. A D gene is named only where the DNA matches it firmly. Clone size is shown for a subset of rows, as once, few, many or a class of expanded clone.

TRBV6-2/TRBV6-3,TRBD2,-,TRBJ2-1,CASSPGIAGFTYNEQFF,TGTGCCAGCAGTCCCGGGATAGCGGGGTTTACCTACAATGAGCAGTTCTTC
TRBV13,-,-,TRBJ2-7,CASSYYGSTSYEQYF,TGTGCCAGCAGCTACTACGGGAGTACCTCTTACGAGCAGTACTTC
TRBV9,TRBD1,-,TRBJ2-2,CASSVGGGQGVTGELFF,TGTGCCAGCAGCGTAGGGGGCGGGCAGGGGGTCACCGGGGAGCTGTTTTTT
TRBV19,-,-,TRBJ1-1,CASSIDPPGTEAFF,TGTGCCAGTAGTATAGATCCCCCGGGCACTGAAGCTTTCTTT
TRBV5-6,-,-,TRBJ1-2,CASSYRLRNGYTF,TGTGCCAGCAGCTATAGACTTCGAAATGGCTACACCTTC
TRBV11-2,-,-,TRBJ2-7,CASSTGLTGEQYF,TGTGCCAGCAGCACCGGCCTTACGGGGGAGCAGTACTTC
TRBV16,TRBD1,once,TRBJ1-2,CASSRGLGTGERMDYGYTF,TGTGCCAGCAGCCGCGGTTTGGGGACAGGGGAAAGAATGGACTATGGCTACACCTTC
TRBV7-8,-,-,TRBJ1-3,CASSLRGVSGNTIYF,TGTGCCAGCAGCTTACGGGGGGTCTCTGGAAACACCATATATTTT
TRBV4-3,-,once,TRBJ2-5,CASSQGRGLQGGTQYF,TGCGCCAGCAGCCAAGGGAGGGGGCTTCAAGGAGGGACCCAGTACTTC
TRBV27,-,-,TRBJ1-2,CASSLSRGAGGYTF,TGTGCCAGCAGTTTATCTCGTGGGGCAGGAGGCTACACCTTC
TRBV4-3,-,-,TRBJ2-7,CASSQEYRGGYEQYF,TGCGCCAGCAGCCAAGAATACAGGGGGGGGTACGAGCAGTACTTC
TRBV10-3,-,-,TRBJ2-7,CAISAPTGSYEQYF,TGTGCCATCAGTGCCCCGACAGGATCCTACGAGCAGTACTTC
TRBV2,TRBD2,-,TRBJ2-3,CASGGRALDTQYF,TGTGCAAGCGGCGGGAGGGCATTAGATACGCAGTATTTT
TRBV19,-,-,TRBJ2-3,CASSIGGRVTDTQYF,TGTGCCAGTAGTATAGGTGGGAGAGTCACAGATACGCAGTATTTT
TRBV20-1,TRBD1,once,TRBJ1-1,CSASSSRGQEVNTEAFF,TGCAGTGCTAGTTCCTCCAGGGGGCAAGAAGTGAACACTGAAGCTTTCTTT
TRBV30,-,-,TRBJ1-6,CAWSVGGNNSPLHF,TGTGCCTGGAGTGTGGGGGGGAATAATTCACCCCTCCACTTT